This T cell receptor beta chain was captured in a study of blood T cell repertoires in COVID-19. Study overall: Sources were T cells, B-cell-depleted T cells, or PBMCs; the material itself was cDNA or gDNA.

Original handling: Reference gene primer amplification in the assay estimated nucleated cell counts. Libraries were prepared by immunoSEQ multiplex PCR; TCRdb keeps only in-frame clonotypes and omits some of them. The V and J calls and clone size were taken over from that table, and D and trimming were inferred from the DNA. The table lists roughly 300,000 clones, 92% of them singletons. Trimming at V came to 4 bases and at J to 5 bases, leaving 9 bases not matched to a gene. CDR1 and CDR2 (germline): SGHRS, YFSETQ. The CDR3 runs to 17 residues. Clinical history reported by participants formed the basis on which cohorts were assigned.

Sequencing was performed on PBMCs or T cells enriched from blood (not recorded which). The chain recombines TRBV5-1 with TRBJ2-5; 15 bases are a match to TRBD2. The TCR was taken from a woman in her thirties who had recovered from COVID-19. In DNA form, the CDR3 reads TGCGCCAGCAGCCCCGGACTAGCGGGAGGGCCCGAGGAGACCCAGTACTTC. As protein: CASSPGLAGGPEETQYF.